These 3 T cell receptor beta chains were sequenced from one sample in a study of beta chain features in type 1 diabetes. Expressed TCRB transcripts were sequenced after all isolated RNA was converted to cDNA. This table comes from immunoSEQ multiplex PCR, and its TCRdb copy is limited to in-frame clones, with some not included. The table lists about 340,000 clones, 8% of them singletons. Sample: central memory CD4+ T cells from blood. The source of these receptors is a woman aged 18-30 years in good health.

Here the CDR3 reads CASSLKSTDTQYF. The CDR3 bases are TGTGCCAGCAGCTTAAAGAGCACAGATACGCAGTATTTT. The rearrangement links TRBV7-9 to TRBJ2-3; D gene uncertain. V was trimmed by 2 bases and J by 0 bases, leaving 3 bases between them. This CDR3 spans 13 amino acids. Germline CDR1 is SEHNR and CDR2 is FQNEAQ (reference sequence). Variable domain in full (rest from reference TRBV7-9 and TRBJ2-3): DTGVSQNPRHKITKRGQNVTFRCDPISEHNRLYWYRQTLGQGPEFLTYFQNEAQLEKSRLLSDRFSAERPKGSFSTLEIQRTEQGDSAMYLCASSLKSTDTQYFGPGTRLTVL.

This clone was seen more than once but under ten times. The rearrangement links TRBV13 to TRBJ2-7; 9 nucleotides match TRBD2. After removal of 0 bases from V and 9 bases from J, the junction contained 12 bases not matched to a gene. CDR1 and CDR2 from the germline V gene are PRHDT and FYEKMQ (reference sequence). The CDR3 has 16 amino acids. The CDR3, as DNA: TGTGCCAGCAGCTTAGGCCTACGTCTAGCGGGACTTTTGCAGTACTTC. Protein sequence: CASSLGLRLAGLLQYF.

This clone came up a few times. This sequence joins TRBV29-1 and TRBJ2-5; the D gene is possibly TRBD1 (5 bases). Trimming took off 7 bases at V and 5 bases at J, with 14 bases between the two ends. CDR1 and CDR2 from the germline V gene are SQVTM and ANQGSEA. The CDR3 runs 12 residues. Written as DNA, the CDR3 is TGCAGCGCGTCAGGGATGTGGGAGACCCAGTACTTC. This codes for CSASGMWETQYF.